Sequencing of this T cell receptor (beta chain) was carried out in a study of technical replicates of blood from a few donors. Measured with immunoSEQ multiplex PCR; TCRdb has only the in-frame clones, and not every one. This sample has 30,000 to 40,000 clones, with over 85% found just once. This CDR3 has 14 residues. V trimming: 5 bases; J trimming: 5 bases; junction bases outside the gene matches: 1. CDR1 is MNHNY and CDR2 is SVGAGI in the germline V gene (reference sequence). The receptor comes from a human donor in good health. Some clones in this sample may be carry-over from other donors' samples. The sequencing input was PBMCs. The V and J genes are TRBV6-6 and TRBJ2-5; 14 positions match TRBD2. In DNA, the CDR3 is TGTGCCAGCAGTAGACTAGCGGGGGGGGAGACCCAGTACTTC. Its protein product is CASSRLAGGETQYF.